This TCR beta chain came from a study of CXCR3-negative and CXCR3-positive naive CD8 T cells. This CDR3 is 12 amino acids long. CDR1 is SGHAT, CDR2 FQNNGV, per germline. The authors made the TRB cDNA libraries by 5' RACE using UMI labels. Reanalyzing the 5' RACE reads, TCRdb keeps one entry per CDR3 protein, without DNA. Its table lists about 51,000 distinct CDR3 sequences. In the case of this clonotype: Its antigen is not known.

Naivety in CD8+ T cells corresponded to a CD45RO-CCR7+CD27+CD95- phenotype. General study points: CXCR3-positive naive cells had more hydrophobic TRB CDR3s than CXCR3-negative naive cells. Whereas both naive subsets had comparably high diversity, memory CD8+ cells had much lower diversity.

This TCR was sampled from a human donor in good health. Some clones in this sample may be carry-over from other donors' samples. Sequences were obtained from naive CXCR3+ CD8+ T cells from blood. The subset: CD45RO-CCR7+CD27+CD95- naive CD8+ T cells expressing CXCR3 (TNR3+). The chain employs TRBV11-2 and TRBJ2-7; TCRdb reports TRBD1, a call that lacks DNA to check it against. CDR3 loop: CASRGQVVEQYF.